These 26 T cell receptor beta chains were sequenced from one sample in a study of OX40 agonist ivuxolimab in advanced cancers. Method: immunoSEQ multiplex PCR; TCRdb's copy keeps in-frame clones and lacks some. The table lists approximately 74,000 clones, roughly 82% of them singletons. The source was CD4+ or CD8+ T cells sorted from blood, collected in a trial of the OX40 agonist ivuxolimab. These TCRs come from an adult with an advanced solid tumor such as melanoma, head and neck, liver or kidney cancer.

This clone was counted only a few times. The chain carries TRBV7-9 and TRBJ1-3; D is ambiguous. The CDR3 is 12 residues long. Looked up from germline, CDR1 is SEHNR and CDR2 is FQNEAQ (reference sequence). Trimming pared 8 bases from V and 2 bases from J, leaving 7 bases between. Here the CDR3 DNA reads TGTGCCAGCCAGATGACTGGAAACACCATATATTTT. This translates into CASQMTGNTIYF.

The V and J genes are TRBV6-5 and TRBJ2-3; the D gene is possibly TRBD1 (5 bases). Germline assignment: CDR1 MNHEY and CDR2 SVGAGI. V dropped 2 bases and J dropped 1 base, with 7 bases sitting between them. This CDR3 is 14 amino acids long. The DNA for the CDR3 is TGTGCCAGCAGTTACGGGGCGGGCACAGATACGCAGTATTTT. As protein: CASSYGAGTDTQYF.

The rearrangement links TRBV18 to TRBJ1-2; 7 nucleotides align to TRBD1. The CDR3 runs 13 residues. The germline V gene encodes CDR1 KGHSH and CDR2 LQKENI. V gave up 5 bases and J gave up 6 bases; unmatched junction bases: 6. DNA of the CDR3: TGTGCCAGCTCAAAGAGGGGGCCGGATGGCTACACCTTC. The encoded protein is CASSKRGPDGYTF.

This chain uses TRBV6-1 with TRBJ1-2, with a weak D call TRBD1 (6 bases). Looked up from germline, CDR1 is MNHNS and CDR2 is SASEGT. V gave up 3 bases and J gave up 8 bases, with 13 bases separating them. The CDR3 covers 13 residues. CDR3 residues: CASSEQGSLGYTF. The CDR3 DNA follows: TGTGCCAGCAGTGAGCAGGGGAGTTTGGGCTACACCTTC.

This chain links TRBV6-5 with TRBJ2-6; no reliable D call. This CDR3 region has 16 residues. V was cut by 0 bases and J by 2 bases, with 8 bases left in between. The germline V gene encodes CDR1 MNHEY and CDR2 SVGAGI. The CDR3 is CASSYSWAPGANVLTF. CDR3 DNA sequence: TGTGCCAGCAGTTACTCCTGGGCGCCTGGGGCCAACGTCCTGACTTTC.

The chain combines TRBV27 with TRBJ1-5, with D possibly matching TRBD1 (5 bases). Germline CDR1 is MNHEY and CDR2 is SMNVEV (reference sequence). V lost 6 bases and J lost 0, with 12 bases in between. The CDR3 length is 15 residues. The CDR3 bases are TGTGCCAGCAGGGGACTGACAAGTAGCAATCAGCCCCAGCATTTT. Encoded protein: CASRGLTSSNQPQHF.

J is TRBJ1-4 and V is TRBV6-6, with 7 bases fitting TRBD1. Per germline, CDR1 MNHNY and CDR2 SVGAGI (reference sequence). CDR3 length: 15 residues. J lost 8 bases, V lost 5 bases, and 11 bases had no gene match. CDR3 loop: CASSPGSGGGEKLFF. In DNA form, the CDR3 reads TGTGCCAGCAGTCCCGGCTCAGGGGGAGGAGAAAAACTGTTTTTT.

The chain carries TRBV27 and TRBJ2-1; no clear D gene. The V gene lost 5 bases and the J gene lost 0 bases, with 11 bases spanning the gap. The CDR3 runs 15 residues. Germline V gives CDR1 MNHEY, CDR2 SMNVEV (reference sequence). The CDR3 DNA reads as TGTGCCAGCAGTCTTGCGGCTTCCTCCTACAATGAGCAGTTCTTC. This gives the protein CASSLAASSYNEQFF.

The rearrangement links TRBV28 to TRBJ2-7, with a possible D match to TRBD1 (5 bases). Germline CDR1 is MDHEN and CDR2 is SYDVKM. This CDR3 is built from 13 residues. Trimming pared 5 bases from V and 7 bases from J, leaving 15 bases between. CDR3 bases: TGTGCCAGCAGTCCTCTTAGGGGTAGGGAGCAGTACGTC. Translation gives CASSPLRGREQYV.

The J gene is TRBJ2-7, the V gene TRBV6-5, with D tentatively TRBD1 (6 bases). With 7 bases removed from V and 0 bases from J, the gap between germline ends came to 13 bases. The CDR3 length is 14 residues. Per germline, CDR1 MNHEY and CDR2 SVGAGI. CDR3 bases: TGTGCCAGCACCCAGACAGGACTCTCCTACGAGCAGTACTTC. It codes for CASTQTGLSYEQYF.

The V call is TRBV11-3, the J call TRBJ2-7; no reliable D call. V dropped 0 bases and J dropped 2 bases, with 5 bases sitting between them. CDR1 and CDR2 (germline): SGHNT, YENEEA. The CDR3 consists of 13 residues. The CDR3: CASSLDPTYEQYF. The CDR3 DNA reads as TGTGCCAGCAGCTTAGATCCGACCTACGAGCAGTACTTC.

The V and J genes are TRBV4-2 and TRBJ2-1; possibly TRBD1 or TRBD2 for D (5 bases each). The germline V gene encodes CDR1 LGHNA and CDR2 YNFKEQ. Trimming pared 0 bases from V and 9 bases from J, leaving 15 bases between. This CDR3 has 15 amino acids. CDR3 DNA: TGTGCCAGCAGCCAAGAAGAGTGGGAGAGGGGTGAGCAGTTCTTC. Translating gives CASSQEEWERGEQFF.

The rearrangement links TRBV11-3 to TRBJ2-2; 14 nucleotides agree with TRBD2. The V segment lost 5 bases and the J segment 4 bases; nucleotides outside the gene matches: 9. This CDR3 has 18 amino acids. CDR1 is SGHNT and CDR2 is YENEEA in the germline V gene. The CDR3 is CASSPGLAGGRFTGELFF. Written as DNA, the CDR3 is TGTGCCAGCAGCCCCGGACTAGCGGGGGGTCGCTTCACCGGGGAGCTGTTTTTT.

The rearrangement uses TRBV5-3 and TRBJ1-3, with 7 bases lining up with TRBD1. Being an ORF, TRBV5-3 has a function that is uncertain. Germline trimming cut 1 base from V and 0 bases from J; bases unmatched to any gene: 7. The CDR3 has 17 residues. The CDR3 coding sequence is TGTGCCAGAAGCTTGTCGGGCAGGGGGTTCTCTGGAAACACCATATATTTT. Its protein product is CARSLSGRGFSGNTIYF.

J is TRBJ2-7 and V is TRBV6-5; TRBD2 might be the D (5 bases). Deletions cut 0 bases from V and 4 bases from J, with 7 bases between. The germline V gene has CDR1 MNHEY and CDR2 SVGAGI. The CDR3 length is 13 residues. For the CDR3, the DNA is TGTGCCAGCAGTTACTCCGGGGAGTACGAGCAGTACTTC. This encodes CASSYSGEYEQYF.

The chain uses TRBV10-3 and TRBJ2-1, with a tentative D call TRBD2 (5 bases). Trimming pared 6 bases from V and 5 bases from J, leaving 11 bases between. Germline CDR1 ENHRY, CDR2 SYGVKD. The CDR3 loop spans 13 amino acids. CDR3 DNA: TGTGCCATCAGGTCCGGGATGGACAATGAGCAGTTCTTC. As protein: CAIRSGMDNEQFF.

The V gene is TRBV4-1, the J gene TRBJ1-5; D uncertain. V lost 0 bases and J 0 bases, leaving 9 bases between the germline ends. CDR3 length: 16 amino acids. The germline V gene has CDR1 MGHRA and CDR2 YSYEKL. The CDR3 coding sequence is TGCGCCAGCAGCCAAGAAAGGTTCTATAGCAATCAGCCCCAGCATTTT. Its translation: CASSQERFYSNQPQHF.

The chain links TRBV19 to TRBJ1-5; D is perhaps TRBD1 (6 bases). The CDR3 runs to 14 residues. Germline CDR1 LNHDA, CDR2 SQIVND (reference sequence). The V end lost 7 bases, the J end lost 6 bases, and 16 bases lay between the germline ends. The CDR3 is CASKPRGGIQPQHF. The CDR3 DNA reads as TGTGCCAGTAAACCCAGAGGGGGGATTCAGCCCCAGCATTTT. Full variable domain (missing parts from reference TRBV19 and TRBJ1-5): DGGITQSPKYLFRKEGQNVTLSCEQNLNHDAMYWYRQDPGQGLRLIYYSQIVNDFQKGDIAEGYSVSREKKESFPLTVTSAQKNPTAFYLCASKPRGGIQPQHFGDGTRLSIL.

This sequence joins TRBV4-2 and TRBJ1-2; D remains unclear. CDR1 and CDR2 (germline): LGHNA, YNFKEQ. The CDR3 runs to 13 residues. V lost 0 bases to trimming and J lost 8 bases, with 10 bases between them. The CDR3 spells CASSQDRLKGYTF. CDR3 bases: TGTGCCAGCAGCCAAGATCGTCTTAAGGGCTACACCTTC.

The chain has TRBV28 and TRBJ2-5; 7 nucleotides agree with TRBD2. The CDR3 runs 14 residues. The germline V gene encodes CDR1 MDHEN and CDR2 SYDVKM. The J segment lost 5 bases and the V segment lost 5 bases, leaving 8 bases of the junction unmatched. CDR3 sequence reads: CASSPGGTVETQYF. CDR3 sequence (DNA): TGTGCCAGCAGTCCGGGGGGAACGGTGGAGACCCAGTACTTC.

This chain joins TRBV11-2 and TRBJ1-1, with 8 bases that match TRBD1. V gave up 4 bases and J gave up 1 base; unmatched junction bases: 5. CDR3 length: 15 amino acids. The germline V gene has CDR1 SGHAT and CDR2 FQNNGV. CDR3 sequence reads: CASSSLTGANTEAFF. CDR3 in DNA: TGTGCCAGCAGCTCCCTGACAGGGGCGAACACTGAAGCTTTCTTT.

The chain joins TRBV6-5 to TRBJ2-6; a possible D gene is TRBD2 (5 bases). CDR1 MNHEY and CDR2 SVGAGI come from the germline V gene. This CDR3 is 16 amino acids long. Between the trimmed V and J ends, which lost 3 bases and 3 bases, there was a span of 12 bases. This chain's CDR3 is CASSYRGTGGANVLTF. In nucleotides, the CDR3 is TGTGCCAGCAGTTATCGGGGAACTGGTGGGGCCAACGTCCTGACTTTC.

The rearrangement joins TRBV14 to TRBJ2-5; 8 bases align to TRBD2. Trimming removed 2 bases from V and 4 bases from J; junction bases left unmatched: 3. Germline CDR1 and CDR2: SGHDN and FVKESK. The CDR3 length is 14 residues. The CDR3 loop reads CASSQQRELETQYF. The DNA for the CDR3 is TGTGCCAGCAGCCAACAGCGGGAGTTAGAGACCCAGTACTTC.

CDR3: CASRPVDRIYGYTF. CDR3 nucleotides: TGTGCCAGTAGACCCGTTGACAGGATCTATGGCTACACCTTC. The chain joins TRBV19 to TRBJ1-2, with a possible D match to TRBD1 (6 bases). The V end was cut by 6 bases, the J end by 4 bases, with 15 bases between. Germline V lookup: CDR1 LNHDA, CDR2 SQIVND (reference sequence). This CDR3 has 14 residues.

The CDR3 is CASSLGPQSNTGELFF. CDR3 sequence (DNA): TGCGCCAGCAGCTTGGGACCCCAGTCAAACACCGGGGAGCTGTTTTTT. This chain uses TRBV5-1 with TRBJ2-2; D is ambiguous. The CDR3 is made up of 16 amino acids. Trimming shortened V by 0 bases and J by 2 bases, and 11 bases separated the two germline ends. CDR1 and CDR2 from the germline V gene are SGHRS and YFSETQ.

The V call is TRBV19, the J call TRBJ1-1; no reliable D call. The CDR3 covers 12 residues. The V and J ends lost 8 bases and 3 bases respectively, with 10 bases between them. Germline CDR1 LNHDA, CDR2 SQIVND (reference sequence). The CDR3 loop is CASGPLDTEAFF. CDR3 bases: TGTGCCAGTGGGCCCTTGGACACTGAAGCTTTCTTT. Together with reference TRBV19 and TRBJ1-1, the CDR3 gives the full variable domain: DGGITQSPKYLFRKEGQNVTLSCEQNLNHDAMYWYRQDPGQGLRLIYYSQIVNDFQKGDIAEGYSVSREKKESFPLTVTSAQKNPTAFYLCASGPLDTEAFFGQGTRLTVV.